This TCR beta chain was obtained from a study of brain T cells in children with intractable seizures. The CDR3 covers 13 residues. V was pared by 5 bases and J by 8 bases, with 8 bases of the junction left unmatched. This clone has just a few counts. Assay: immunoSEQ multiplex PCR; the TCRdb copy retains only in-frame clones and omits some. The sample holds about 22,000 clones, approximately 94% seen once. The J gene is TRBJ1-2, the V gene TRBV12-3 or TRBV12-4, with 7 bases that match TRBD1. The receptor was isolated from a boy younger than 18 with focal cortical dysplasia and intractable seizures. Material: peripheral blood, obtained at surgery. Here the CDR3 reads CASSLNRGLGYTF. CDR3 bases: TGTGCCAGCAGTCTCAACAGGGGATTAGGCTACACCTTC.